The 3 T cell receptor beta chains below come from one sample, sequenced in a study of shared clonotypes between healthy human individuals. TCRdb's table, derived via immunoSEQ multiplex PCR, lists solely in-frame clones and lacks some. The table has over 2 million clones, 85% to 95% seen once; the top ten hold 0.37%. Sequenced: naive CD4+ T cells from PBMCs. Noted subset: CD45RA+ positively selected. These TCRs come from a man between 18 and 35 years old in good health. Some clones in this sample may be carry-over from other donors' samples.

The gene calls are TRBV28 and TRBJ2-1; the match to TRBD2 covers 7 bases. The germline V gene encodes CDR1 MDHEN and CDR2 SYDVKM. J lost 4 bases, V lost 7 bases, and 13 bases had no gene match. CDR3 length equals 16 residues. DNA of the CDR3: TGTGCCAGCACCAAGAGACGGCGGGAGCCTTACAATGAGCAGTTCTTC. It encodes CASTKRRREPYNEQFF.

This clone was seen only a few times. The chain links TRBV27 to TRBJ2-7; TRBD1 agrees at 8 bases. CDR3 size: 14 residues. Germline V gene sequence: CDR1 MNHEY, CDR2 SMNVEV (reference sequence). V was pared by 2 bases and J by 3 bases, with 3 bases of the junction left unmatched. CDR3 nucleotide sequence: TGTGCCAGCAGTTTAGGACAGGGAAACTACGAGCAGTACTTC. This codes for CASSLGQGNYEQYF.

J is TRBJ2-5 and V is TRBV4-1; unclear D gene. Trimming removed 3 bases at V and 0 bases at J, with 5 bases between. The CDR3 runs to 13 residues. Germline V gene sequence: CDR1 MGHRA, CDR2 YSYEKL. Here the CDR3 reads CASSQGYQETQYF. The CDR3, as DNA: TGCGCCAGCAGCCAGGGGTACCAAGAGACCCAGTACTTC.